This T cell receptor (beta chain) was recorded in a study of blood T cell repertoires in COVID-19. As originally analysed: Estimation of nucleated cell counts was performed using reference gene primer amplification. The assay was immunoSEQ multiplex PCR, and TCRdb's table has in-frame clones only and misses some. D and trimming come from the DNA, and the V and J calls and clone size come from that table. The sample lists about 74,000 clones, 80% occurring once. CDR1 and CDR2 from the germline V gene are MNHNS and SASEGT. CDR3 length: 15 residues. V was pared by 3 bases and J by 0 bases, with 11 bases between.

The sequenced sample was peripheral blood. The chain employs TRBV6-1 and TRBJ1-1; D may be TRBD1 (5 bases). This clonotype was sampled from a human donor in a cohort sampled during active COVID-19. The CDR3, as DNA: TGTGCCAGCAGTGACCAGGGCCAAATGAACACTGAAGCTTTCTTT. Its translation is CASSDQGQMNTEAFF.